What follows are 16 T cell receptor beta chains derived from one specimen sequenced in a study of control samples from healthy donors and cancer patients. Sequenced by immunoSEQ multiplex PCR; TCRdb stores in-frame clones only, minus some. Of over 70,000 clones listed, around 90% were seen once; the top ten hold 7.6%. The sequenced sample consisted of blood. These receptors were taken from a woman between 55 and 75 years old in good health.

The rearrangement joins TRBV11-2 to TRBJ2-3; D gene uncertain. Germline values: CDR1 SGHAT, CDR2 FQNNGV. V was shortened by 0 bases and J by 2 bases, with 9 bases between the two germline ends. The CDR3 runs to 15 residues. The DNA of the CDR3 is TGTGCCAGCAGCTTAGAGGTAGGGCACACAGATACGCAGTATTTT. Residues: CASSLEVGHTDTQYF. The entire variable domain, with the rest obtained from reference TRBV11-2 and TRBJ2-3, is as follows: EAGVAQSPRYKIIEKRQSVAFWCNPISGHATLYWYQQILGQGPKLLIQFQNNGVVDDSQLPKDRFSAERLKGVDSTLKIQPAKLEDSAVYLCASSLEVGHTDTQYFGPGTRLTVL.

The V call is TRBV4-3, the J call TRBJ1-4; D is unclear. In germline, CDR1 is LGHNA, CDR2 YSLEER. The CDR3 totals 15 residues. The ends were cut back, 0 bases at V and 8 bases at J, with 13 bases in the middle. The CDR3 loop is CASSQEGREGEKLFF. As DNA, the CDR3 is TGCGCCAGCAGCCAAGAAGGAAGGGAAGGAGAAAAACTGTTTTTT.

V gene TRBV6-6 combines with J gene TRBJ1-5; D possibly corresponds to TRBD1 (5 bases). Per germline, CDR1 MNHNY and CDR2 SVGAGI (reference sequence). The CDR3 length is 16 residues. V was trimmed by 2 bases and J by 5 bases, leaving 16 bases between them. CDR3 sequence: CASSYRARVGDQPQHF. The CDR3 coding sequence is TGTGCCAGCAGTTACAGGGCCAGGGTGGGGGATCAGCCCCAGCATTTT.

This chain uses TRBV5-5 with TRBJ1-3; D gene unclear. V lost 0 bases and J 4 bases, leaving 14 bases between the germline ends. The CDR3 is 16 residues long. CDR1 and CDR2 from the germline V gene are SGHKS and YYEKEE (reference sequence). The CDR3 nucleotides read TGTGCCAGCAGCTTGGTGTGGGCGAGCCACGGAAACACCATATATTTT. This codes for CASSLVWASHGNTIYF.

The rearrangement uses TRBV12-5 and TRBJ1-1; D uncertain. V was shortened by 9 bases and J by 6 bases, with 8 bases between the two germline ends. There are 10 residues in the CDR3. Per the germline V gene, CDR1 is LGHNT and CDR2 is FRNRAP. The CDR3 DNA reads TGTGCTAGCGTCGCCTCTGAAGCTTTCTTT. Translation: CASVASEAFF. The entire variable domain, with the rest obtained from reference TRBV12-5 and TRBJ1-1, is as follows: DARVTQTPRHKVTEMGQEVTMRCQPILGHNTVFWYRQTMMQGLELLAYFRNRAPLDDSGMPKDRFSAEMPDATLATLKIQPSEPRDSAVYFCASVASEAFFGQGTRLTVV.

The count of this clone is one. The CDR3 loop is CASSLRGDRATAFF. The CDR3 nucleotides are TGTGCCAGCAGTTTAAGGGGGGACAGGGCTACGGCTTTCTTT. The chain has TRBV28 and TRBJ1-1; 9 nucleotides line up with TRBD1. J lost 11 bases, V lost 2 bases, and 9 bases had no gene match. Germline CDR1 MDHEN, CDR2 SYDVKM. The length of the CDR3 is 14 residues.

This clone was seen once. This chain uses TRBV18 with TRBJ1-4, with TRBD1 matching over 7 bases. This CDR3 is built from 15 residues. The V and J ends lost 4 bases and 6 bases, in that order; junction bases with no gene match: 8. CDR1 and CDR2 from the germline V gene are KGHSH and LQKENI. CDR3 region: CASSRSGQLYEKLFF. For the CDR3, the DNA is TGTGCCAGCTCACGCTCGGGACAGCTATATGAAAAACTGTTTTTT.

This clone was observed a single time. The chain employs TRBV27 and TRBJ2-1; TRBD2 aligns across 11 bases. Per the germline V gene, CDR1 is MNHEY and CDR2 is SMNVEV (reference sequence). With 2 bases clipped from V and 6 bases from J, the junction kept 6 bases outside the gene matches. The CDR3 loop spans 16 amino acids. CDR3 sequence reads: CASSLGASGGPNEQFF. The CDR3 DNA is TGTGCCAGCAGTTTAGGGGCTAGCGGGGGGCCCAATGAGCAGTTCTTC.

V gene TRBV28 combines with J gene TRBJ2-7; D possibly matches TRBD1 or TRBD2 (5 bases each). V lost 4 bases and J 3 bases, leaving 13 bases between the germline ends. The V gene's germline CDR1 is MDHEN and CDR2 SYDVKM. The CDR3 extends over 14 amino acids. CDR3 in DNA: TGTGCCAGCAGTTGGGACCGTATAAGCTACGAGCAGTACTTC. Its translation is CASSWDRISYEQYF. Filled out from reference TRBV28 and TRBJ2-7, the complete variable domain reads DVKVTQSSRYLVKRTGEKVFLECVQDMDHENMFWYRQDPGLGLRLIYFSYDVKMKEKGDIPEGYSVSREKKERFSLILESASTNQTSMYLCASSWDRISYEQYFGPGTRLTVT.

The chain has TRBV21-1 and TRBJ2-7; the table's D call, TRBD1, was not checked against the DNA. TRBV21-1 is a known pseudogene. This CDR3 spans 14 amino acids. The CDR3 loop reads CASSTTGSPYEQYF. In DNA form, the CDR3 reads TGTGCCAGCAGCACCACAGGGTCACCCTACGAGCAGTACTTC.

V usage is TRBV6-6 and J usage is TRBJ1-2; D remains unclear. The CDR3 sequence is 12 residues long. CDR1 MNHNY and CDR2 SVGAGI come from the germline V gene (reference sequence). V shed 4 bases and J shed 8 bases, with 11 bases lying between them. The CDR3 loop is CASSFGPGGYTF. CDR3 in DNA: TGTGCCAGCAGTTTTGGACCGGGGGGCTACACCTTC.

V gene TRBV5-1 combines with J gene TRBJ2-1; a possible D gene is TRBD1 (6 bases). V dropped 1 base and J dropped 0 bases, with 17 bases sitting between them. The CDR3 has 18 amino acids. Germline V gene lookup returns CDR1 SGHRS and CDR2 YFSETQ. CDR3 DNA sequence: TGCGCCAGCAGCTTGACCGGGACATATTTGAGCTCCTACAATGAGCAGTTCTTC. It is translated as CASSLTGTYLSSYNEQFF.

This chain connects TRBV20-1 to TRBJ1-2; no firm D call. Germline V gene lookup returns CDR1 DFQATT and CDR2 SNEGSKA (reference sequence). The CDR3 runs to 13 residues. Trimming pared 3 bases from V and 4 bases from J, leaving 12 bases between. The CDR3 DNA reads TGCAGTGCTAGTTCGGGCGGAGCCTATGGCTACACCTTC. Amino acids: CSASSGGAYGYTF.

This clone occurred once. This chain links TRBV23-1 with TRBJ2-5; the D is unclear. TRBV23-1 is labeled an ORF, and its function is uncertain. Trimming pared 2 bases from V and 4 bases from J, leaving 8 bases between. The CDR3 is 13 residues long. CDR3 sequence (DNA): TGCGCCAGCAGTCAACTGCGCGTAGAGACCCAGTACTTC. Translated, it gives CASSQLRVETQYF.

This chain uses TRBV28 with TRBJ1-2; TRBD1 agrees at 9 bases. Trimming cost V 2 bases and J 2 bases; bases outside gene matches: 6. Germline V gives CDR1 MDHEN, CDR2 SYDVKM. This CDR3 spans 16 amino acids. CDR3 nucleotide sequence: TGTGCCAGCAGTTTAGGAGGGACAGGGACCAACTATGGCTACACCTTC. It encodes CASSLGGTGTNYGYTF.

CDR3 bases: TGTGCCAGCAGGCACCCCTTGGGACTAGCGGGAGCCATCTACGAGCAGTACTTC. This translates into CASRHPLGLAGAIYEQYF. The chain couples TRBV6-4 to TRBJ2-7; 14 bases line up with TRBD2. V lost 6 bases and J lost 3; bases outside the gene matches: 13. The CDR3 has 18 amino acids. Germline V gives CDR1 MRHNA, CDR2 SNTAGT.